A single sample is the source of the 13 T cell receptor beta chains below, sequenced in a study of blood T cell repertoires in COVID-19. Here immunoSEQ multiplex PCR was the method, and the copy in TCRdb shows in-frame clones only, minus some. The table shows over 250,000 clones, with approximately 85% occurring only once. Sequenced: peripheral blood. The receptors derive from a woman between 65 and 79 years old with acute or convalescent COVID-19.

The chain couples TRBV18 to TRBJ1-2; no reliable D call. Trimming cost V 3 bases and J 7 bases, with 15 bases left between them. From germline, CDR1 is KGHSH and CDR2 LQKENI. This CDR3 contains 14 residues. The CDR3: CASSPSLDLAGYTF. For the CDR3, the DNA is TGTGCCAGCTCACCCTCCTTAGATTTAGCTGGCTACACCTTC.

CDR3 amino acids: CASSSPDLNTEAFF. The CDR3 nucleotides read TGCGCCAGCAGCTCCCCGGACTTAAACACTGAAGCTTTCTTT. The chain is built from TRBV5-1 and TRBJ1-1; D gene uncertain. The CDR3 is 14 residues long. CDR1 is SGHRS and CDR2 is YFSETQ in the germline V gene. V was trimmed by 3 bases and J by 2 bases, leaving 11 bases between them. Using reference TRBV5-1 and TRBJ1-1 for the parts outside the CDR3, the full variable domain is KAGVTQTPRYLIKTRGQQVTLSCSPISGHRSVSWYQQTPGQGLQFLFEYFSETQRNKGNFPGRFSGRQFSNSRSEMNVSTLELGDSALYLCASSSPDLNTEAFFGQGTRLTVV.

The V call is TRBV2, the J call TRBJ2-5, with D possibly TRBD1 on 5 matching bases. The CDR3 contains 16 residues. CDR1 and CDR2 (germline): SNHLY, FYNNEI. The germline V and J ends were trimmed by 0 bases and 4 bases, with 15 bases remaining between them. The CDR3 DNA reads TGTGCCAGCAGTGAAGCAGGGGCCAGGGTGGGAGAGACCCAGTACTTC. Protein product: CASSEAGARVGETQYF.

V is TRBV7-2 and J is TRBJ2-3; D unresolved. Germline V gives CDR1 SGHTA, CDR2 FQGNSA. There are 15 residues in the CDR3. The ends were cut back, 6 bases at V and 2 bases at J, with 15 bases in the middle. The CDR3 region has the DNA TGTGCCAGCAGTTCCCCAGCGCGAACCACAGATACGCAGTATTTT. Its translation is CASSSPARTTDTQYF. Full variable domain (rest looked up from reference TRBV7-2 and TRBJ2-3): GAGVSQSPSNKVTEKGKDVELRCDPISGHTALYWYRQSLGQGLEFLIYFQGNSAPDKSGLPSDRFSAERTGGSVSTLTIQRTQQEDSAVYLCASSSPARTTDTQYFGPGTRLTVL.

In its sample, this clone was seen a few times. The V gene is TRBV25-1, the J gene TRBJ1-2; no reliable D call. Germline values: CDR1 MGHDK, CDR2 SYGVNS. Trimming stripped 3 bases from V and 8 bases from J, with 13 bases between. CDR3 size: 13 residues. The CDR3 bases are TGTGCCAGCAGTGAGGGAGGGCTTCGGGGCTACACCTTC. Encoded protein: CASSEGGLRGYTF.

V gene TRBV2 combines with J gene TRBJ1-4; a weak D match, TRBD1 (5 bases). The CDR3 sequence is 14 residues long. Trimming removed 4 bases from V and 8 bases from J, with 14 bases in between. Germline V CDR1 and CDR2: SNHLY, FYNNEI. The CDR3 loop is CASSVGGLAEKLFF. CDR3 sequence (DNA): TGTGCCAGCAGTGTGGGGGGACTCGCCGAAAAACTGTTTTTT.

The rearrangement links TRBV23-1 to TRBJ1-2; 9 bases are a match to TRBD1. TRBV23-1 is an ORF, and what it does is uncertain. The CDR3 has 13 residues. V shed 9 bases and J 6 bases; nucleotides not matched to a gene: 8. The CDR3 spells CARGYGTGNGYTF. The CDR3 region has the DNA TGCGCCAGGGGTTACGGGACAGGGAATGGCTACACCTTC.

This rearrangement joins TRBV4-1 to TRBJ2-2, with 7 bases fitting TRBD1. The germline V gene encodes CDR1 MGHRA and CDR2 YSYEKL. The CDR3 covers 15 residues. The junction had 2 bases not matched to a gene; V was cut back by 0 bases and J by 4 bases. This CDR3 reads CASSQDDRVTGELFF. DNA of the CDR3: TGCGCCAGCAGCCAAGATGACAGGGTCACCGGGGAGCTGTTTTTT.

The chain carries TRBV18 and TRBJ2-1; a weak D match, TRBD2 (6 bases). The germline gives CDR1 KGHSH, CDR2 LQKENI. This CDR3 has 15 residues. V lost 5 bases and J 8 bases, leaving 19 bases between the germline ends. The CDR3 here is CASSSQLAGGDEQFF. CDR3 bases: TGTGCCAGCTCAAGCCAGCTTGCCGGAGGGGATGAGCAGTTCTTC.

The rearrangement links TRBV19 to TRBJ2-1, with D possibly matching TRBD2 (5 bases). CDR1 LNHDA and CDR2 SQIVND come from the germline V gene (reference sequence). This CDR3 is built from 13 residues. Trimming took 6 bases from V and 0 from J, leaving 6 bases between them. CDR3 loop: CASRDFSYNEQFF. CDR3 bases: TGTGCCAGTAGGGACTTCTCCTACAATGAGCAGTTCTTC.

The CDR3 here is CASSPLPGKQAFF. The CDR3 DNA is TGTGCCAGCAGCCCCTTGCCGGGGAAGCAGGCTTTCTTT. This chain connects TRBV7-9 to TRBJ1-1; the D is unclear. This CDR3 contains 13 residues. Germline CDR1 SEHNR, CDR2 FQNEAQ (reference sequence). V shed 5 bases and J shed 11 bases, with 18 bases lying between them.

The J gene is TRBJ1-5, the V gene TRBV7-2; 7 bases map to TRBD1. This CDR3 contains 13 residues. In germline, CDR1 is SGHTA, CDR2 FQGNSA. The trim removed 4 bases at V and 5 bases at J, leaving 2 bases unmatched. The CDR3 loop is CASSSTGDQPQHF. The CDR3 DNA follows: TGTGCCAGCAGCTCTACAGGGGATCAGCCCCAGCATTTT.

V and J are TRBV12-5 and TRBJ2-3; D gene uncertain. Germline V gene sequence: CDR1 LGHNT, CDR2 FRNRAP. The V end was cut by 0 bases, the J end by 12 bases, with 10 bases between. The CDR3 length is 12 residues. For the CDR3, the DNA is TGTGCTAGTGGTTTGGTGGGCCCCTATCAGTATTTT. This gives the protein CASGLVGPYQYF.